Shown below are 25 T cell receptor beta chains from a single sample sequenced in a study of neurological immune-mediated disorders. A single record per CDR3 protein comes from TCRdb applying MiXCR to the 5' RACE reads. The data contain 75,000 to 80,000 distinct CDR3 sequences, less than 5.5% of them singletons. Sequencing was carried out using PBMCs. The receptors originated from a young woman with multiple sclerosis.

This sequence joins TRBV20-1 and TRBJ1-1, with D perhaps TRBD1 (6 bases). The CDR3 runs 15 residues. The germline V gene has CDR1 DFQATT and CDR2 SNEGSKA (reference sequence). The V end was cut by 0 bases, the J end by 3 bases, with 14 bases between. This CDR3 reads CSAREATGRYTEAFF. The CDR3 DNA reads TGCAGTGCTAGAGAAGCTACAGGGAGATACACTGAAGCTTTCTTT.

The table lists this clonotype with a few counts. V usage is TRBV4-2 and J usage is TRBJ1-2; unclear D gene. CDR1 is LGHNA and CDR2 is YNFKEQ in the germline V gene. This CDR3 region has 16 residues. The V and J ends lost 0 bases and 4 bases respectively, with 15 bases between them. The CDR3 DNA reads as TGTGCCAGCAGCCAAGATGTGGGCAGCTTCCTCTATGGCTACACCTTC. Encoded protein: CASSQDVGSFLYGYTF.

This clonotype was seen a few times. The chain has TRBV5-1 and TRBJ1-1; the D gene is possibly TRBD1 (5 bases). This CDR3 spans 14 amino acids. Germline-derived CDR1 and CDR2 are SGHRS and YFSETQ. The V and J ends lost 5 bases and 8 bases respectively, with 19 bases between them. CDR3 loop: CASREGRVGGEAFF. Written as DNA, the CDR3 is TGCGCCAGCAGGGAGGGGCGCGTAGGAGGGGAAGCTTTCTTT.

This clonotype showed up many times. J is TRBJ2-7 and V is TRBV6-5; 10 nucleotides align to TRBD1. The CDR3 sequence is 14 residues long. Germline V CDR1 and CDR2: MNHEY, SVGAGI. J was trimmed by 6 bases and V by 4 bases; bases with no gene match: 6. The CDR3 sequence is CASSSGQGQGEQYF. DNA of the CDR3: TGTGCCAGCAGTTCGGGACAGGGGCAAGGCGAGCAGTACTTC.

There are many counts of this clonotype. This sequence joins TRBV20-1 and TRBJ1-1; 7 nucleotides agree with TRBD1. V gave up 4 bases and J gave up 1 base; unmatched junction bases: 6. This CDR3 is built from 14 residues. Looked up from germline, CDR1 is DFQATT and CDR2 is SNEGSKA (reference sequence). As DNA, the CDR3 is TGCAGTGCTATAGACAGGGCGAGGAACACTGAAGCTTTCTTT. Encoded protein: CSAIDRARNTEAFF.

This clonotype occurred a few times. V and J are TRBV7-8 and TRBJ1-1; D is uncertain. V lost 1 base, J lost 6 bases, and 9 bases lay in between. This CDR3 spans 13 amino acids. Looked up from germline, CDR1 is SGHVS and CDR2 is FQNEAQ. CDR3 in DNA: TGTGCCAGCAGCTTAGGTGGTTCTGCTGAAGCTTTCTTT. Translated: CASSLGGSAEAFF.

In this sample, this clonotype turned up many times. The chain combines TRBV5-5 with TRBJ1-4, with 7 nucleotides matching TRBD1. The CDR3 runs 16 residues. J lost 1 base, V lost 2 bases, and 5 bases had no gene match. Germline values: CDR1 SGHKS, CDR2 YYEKEE (reference sequence). Here the CDR3 reads CASSLYQGGTNEKLFF. The CDR3 nucleotides read TGTGCCAGCAGCTTATATCAGGGGGGAACTAATGAAAAACTGTTTTTT.

This clonotype was observed at least ten times. V is TRBV7-2 and J is TRBJ2-1; weak D call: TRBD2 (6 bases). Germline assignment: CDR1 SGHTA and CDR2 FQGNSA. V lost 0 bases, J lost 8 bases, and 14 bases lay in between. This CDR3 spans 15 amino acids. The CDR3 is CASSLAWDSPYEQFF. The CDR3, as DNA: TGTGCCAGCAGCTTAGCTTGGGACTCTCCATATGAGCAGTTCTTC.

This clonotype appeared many times. V and J are TRBV29-1 and TRBJ2-1; D is perhaps TRBD1 or TRBD2 (5 bases each). The CDR3 covers 14 residues. Looked up from germline, CDR1 is SQVTM and CDR2 is ANQGSEA. Trimming took off 2 bases at V and 10 bases at J, with 18 bases between the two ends. The chain's CDR3 is CSVEPSMGVGEQFF. CDR3 nucleotides: TGCAGCGTTGAACCTAGCATGGGGGTTGGGGAGCAGTTCTTC.

In this sample, this clonotype turned up many times. The gene calls are TRBV2 and TRBJ2-5; D is possibly TRBD2 (6 bases). The CDR3 sequence is 14 residues long. V shed 7 bases and J shed 3 bases, with 15 bases lying between them. CDR1 and CDR2 from the germline V gene are SNHLY and FYNNEI. In DNA form, the CDR3 reads TGTGCCAGCATAGCCAGGGAGGATGAAGAGACCCAGTACTTC. Amino acids: CASIAREDEETQYF.

This CDR3 reads CASSPGTTAFEAFF. The CDR3 bases are TGTGCCAGCAGCCCGGGGACAACAGCTTTTGAAGCTTTCTTT. The V and J genes are TRBV11-2 and TRBJ1-1; D is perhaps TRBD1 (6 bases). Between the trimmed V and J ends, which lost 5 bases and 7 bases, there was a span of 17 bases. This CDR3 spans 14 amino acids. From germline, CDR1 is SGHAT and CDR2 FQNNGV.

This clonotype turned up a few times. The chain employs TRBV20-1 and TRBJ2-1, with TRBD2 matching 9 bases. The CDR3 is made up of 13 amino acids. V lost 4 bases and J lost 4; bases outside the gene matches: 2. Germline lookup yields CDR1 DFQATT and CDR2 SNEGSKA (reference sequence). CDR3 nucleotide sequence: TGCAGTGCTATGGCGGGGGGGTACAATGAGCAGTTCTTC. Translation: CSAMAGGYNEQFF.

This clonotype was counted ten times or more. V gene TRBV5-1 combines with J gene TRBJ1-2; 12 bases line up with TRBD1. This CDR3 region has 16 residues. Germline V gene sequence: CDR1 SGHRS, CDR2 YFSETQ. V lost 4 bases, J lost 7 bases, and 11 bases stayed unmatched. The CDR3 loop reads CASSAKGQGATSGYTF. For the CDR3, the DNA is TGCGCCAGCAGCGCGAAGGGACAGGGGGCAACCAGTGGCTACACCTTC.

Concerning this clonotype itself: This clone may be a read error of a much larger clone one base away. The rearrangement joins TRBV20-1 to TRBJ1-2; no reliable D call. Looked up from germline, CDR1 is DFQATT and CDR2 is SNEGSKA (reference sequence). The CDR3 runs to 12 residues. The CDR3 DNA reads as TGCAGTGCTAGAGTCCTTTCTGCGGCCAAAGCCTTC. It specifies CSARVLSAAKAF.

This clonotype was detected many times. The chain carries TRBV15 and TRBJ2-4, with D perhaps matching TRBD2 (7 bases). The CDR3 covers 15 residues. With 5 bases removed from V and 2 bases from J, the gap between germline ends came to 13 bases. Germline V gives CDR1 LNHNV, CDR2 YYDKDF (reference sequence). CDR3 residues: CATSGGGGTKNIQYF. The CDR3 nucleotides read TGTGCCACCAGCGGGGGCGGGGGTACCAAAAACATTCAGTACTTC.

This clonotype was seen repeatedly, ten times or more. The chain joins TRBV24-1 to TRBJ2-1; a possible D gene is TRBD2 (5 bases). With 3 bases removed from V and 15 bases from J, the gap between germline ends came to 14 bases. CDR1 and CDR2 (germline): KGHDR, SFDVKD. This CDR3 has 12 residues. The CDR3 is CATSDTDSFLFF. CDR3 nucleotides: TGTGCCACCAGTGATACGGACTCATTTTTGTTCTTC.

In its sample, this clonotype was seen a few times. This rearrangement joins TRBV20-1 to TRBJ1-5; 9 bases are a match to TRBD1. Trimming removed 4 bases from V and 9 bases from J; junction bases left unmatched: 10. Per the germline V gene, CDR1 is DFQATT and CDR2 is SNEGSKA (reference sequence). This CDR3 region has 14 residues. The CDR3 sequence is CSATGQGREAPQHF. For the CDR3, the DNA is TGCAGTGCTACGGGACAGGGTCGGGAGGCGCCCCAGCATTTT.

This clonotype was counted ten times or more. J is TRBJ2-7 and V is TRBV5-6; tentative D call: TRBD1 (6 bases). Germline values: CDR1 SGHDT, CDR2 YYEEEE. V lost 5 bases to trimming and J lost 2 bases, with 17 bases between them. There are 15 residues in the CDR3. Here the CDR3 DNA reads TGTGCCAGCAGATCTCCAGGGGCTGGGCCCTACGAGCAGTACGTC. It translates to CASRSPGAGPYEQYV.

This clonotype was seen ten or more times. The J gene is TRBJ2-1, the V gene TRBV20-1; D is ambiguous. V was shortened by 3 bases and J by 6 bases, with 12 bases between the two germline ends. CDR1 is DFQATT, CDR2 SNEGSKA, per germline (reference sequence). This CDR3 has 13 residues. The CDR3 loop is CSASAANGNEQFF. The DNA of the CDR3 is TGCAGTGCTAGTGCCGCGAACGGCAATGAGCAGTTCTTC.

This clonotype was observed at least ten times. The V call is TRBV20-1, the J call TRBJ2-5; TRBD2 aligns across 9 bases. From germline, CDR1 is DFQATT and CDR2 SNEGSKA (reference sequence). V dropped 3 bases and J dropped 2; count of bases not matched to a gene: 13. The CDR3 sequence is 17 residues long. For the CDR3, the DNA is TGCAGTGCTAGTGAGGGCGGGAGGGGATGGGGGCAAGAGACCCAGTACTTC. Protein sequence: CSASEGGRGWGQETQYF.

This clonotype showed up just a few times. The chain joins TRBV25-1 to TRBJ2-2; D is ambiguous. The germline V and J ends were trimmed by 1 base and 1 base, with 7 bases remaining between them. Germline V gene sequence: CDR1 MGHDK, CDR2 SYGVNS. There are 15 residues in the CDR3. This CDR3 reads CASSEWKGNTGELFF. As DNA, the CDR3 is TGTGCCAGCAGTGAATGGAAGGGGAACACCGGGGAGCTGTTTTTT.

The chain employs TRBV6-1 and TRBJ2-2; 7 bases fit TRBD2. The germline V gene encodes CDR1 MNHNS and CDR2 SASEGT. This CDR3 is 15 amino acids long. V gave up 3 bases and J gave up 3 bases; unmatched junction bases: 4. The CDR3 loop reads CASSDGGEDTGELFF. The CDR3, as DNA: TGTGCCAGCAGTGATGGGGGGGAAGACACCGGGGAGCTGTTTTTT.

This clonotype was detected many times. The chain links TRBV24-1 to TRBJ2-1; 15 bases match TRBD2. The junction had 3 bases not matched to a gene; V was cut back by 1 base and J by 9 bases. Per the germline V gene, CDR1 is KGHDR and CDR2 is SFDVKD. The length of the CDR3 is 16 residues. The CDR3 here is CATSDLGTSGRSEQFF. The DNA for the CDR3 is TGTGCCACCAGTGATTTAGGGACTAGCGGGAGGAGTGAGCAGTTCTTC.

This clonotype was detected many times. The rearrangement uses TRBV2 and TRBJ2-3, with 15 bases aligning to TRBD2. The CDR3 sequence is 16 residues long. Trimming at V came to 1 base and at J to 7 bases, leaving 3 bases not matched to a gene. Per the germline V gene, CDR1 is SNHLY and CDR2 is FYNNEI. CDR3 nucleotide sequence: TGTGCCAGCAGTGAAGGGACTAGCGGGGGGGCCTATACGCAGTATTTT. Translating it yields CASSEGTSGGAYTQYF.

The chain combines TRBV12-3 or TRBV12-4 with TRBJ2-2, with 13 positions matching TRBD2. The trim removed 7 bases at V and 2 bases at J, leaving 7 bases unmatched. The CDR3 has 17 amino acids. In DNA, the CDR3 is TGTGCCAGCACCGGGGGACTAGCGGGGCCCAACACCGGGGAGCTGTTTTTT. Amino acid sequence: CASTGGLAGPNTGELFF.